A selection of T cell receptor beta chains follows, all from one sample in a study of blood T cell repertoires in COVID-19. Measured with immunoSEQ multiplex PCR; TCRdb has only the in-frame clones, and not every one. The data contain more than 50,000 clones, less than 85% of them seen just once; the ten biggest clones take up roughly 14%. Material for sequencing was peripheral blood. These receptors were taken from a woman aged 70 to 79 with acute or convalescent COVID-19. Each CDR3 is given with its conserved first and last residue. Each record gives: CDR3 DNA, CDR3 protein, V gene, D gene, J gene, clone size. A D gene is named only where the DNA matches it firmly. Clone size is shown for a subset of rows, as once, few, many or a class of expanded clone.

TGTGCCAGCTCACTCGTCGGACAGCCCTATGGCTACACCTTC CASSLVGQPYGYTF TRBV18 . TRBJ1-2 few
TGTGCCAGCAGTTTATTCAGCCCCGGGGGGGGCAGAACGTACAATGAGCAGTTCTTC CASSLFSPGGGRTYNEQFF TRBV27 TRBD2 TRBJ2-1 .
TGTGCCAGTAGTATAGAGAGGACTGTGGGCAATCAGCCCCAGCATTTT CASSIERTVGNQPQHF TRBV19 . TRBJ1-5 .
TGTGCCAGCAGCTTAGGTATGGGGGGGGCTGGAGCTTTCTTT CASSLGMGGAGAFF TRBV11-3 . TRBJ1-1 once
TGTGCCAGCAGCCCGACTAGCGGGGGAGCCAAAAACATTCAGTACTTC CASSPTSGGAKNIQYF TRBV11-2 TRBD2 TRBJ2-4 .
TGTGCCAGCAGCGTAGAGGCAGGGGAGGGTGAAAAACTGTTTTTT CASSVEAGEGEKLFF TRBV9 . TRBJ1-4 .
TGTGCCAGCAGCCAGGGGGAGACCCAGTACTTC CASSQGETQYF TRBV12-3/TRBV12-4 . TRBJ2-5 .
TGTGCCAGCAGTGTCCAGCGGAGGGATACGCAGTATTTT CASSVQRRDTQYF TRBV2 . TRBJ2-3 .
TGTGCCAGCTCACCTTCGAACAGGGATGAAAAACTGTTTTTT CASSPSNRDEKLFF TRBV18 . TRBJ1-4 .
TGTGCTAGTGGTCCTGCGTCGGCTAACAGGGGCGTGAGTCAGCCCCAGCATTTT CASGPASANRGVSQPQHF TRBV12-5 TRBD1 TRBJ1-5 .
TGTGCTAGCAGCTTAGCGATAAGCTACCCCTACAATGAGCAGTTCTTC CASSLAISYPYNEQFF TRBV7-7 . TRBJ2-1 .
TGTGCCAGTAGTATAGACCTTCTACCGGGACAGGCCTACAATGAGCAGTTCTTC CASSIDLLPGQAYNEQFF TRBV19 TRBD1 TRBJ2-1 .
TGTGCCAGCAGGGCCGGGAGATCCGGCAATCAGCCCCAGCATTTT CASRAGRSGNQPQHF TRBV27 . TRBJ1-5 .
TGTGCCAGCAGCCCTGGGGGGACAGGCAAAAGAAAACTGTTTTTT CASSPGGTGKRKLFF TRBV2 TRBD1 TRBJ1-4 .
TGTGCCAGCAGTTATAGAGTTTCCTCCTACAATGAGCAGTTCTTC CASSYRVSSYNEQFF TRBV6-5 . TRBJ2-1 .
TGTGCCACCAGCAGCTCCCAGAGGGGAGGGTATGGCTACACCTTC CATSSSQRGGYGYTF TRBV15 . TRBJ1-2 few
TGTGCCAGCAGCTTCGACAGGGACTACGAGCAGTACTTC CASSFDRDYEQYF TRBV11-3 TRBD1 TRBJ2-7 few
TGTGCCAGCAGCCCCCGGACAGGGTGGAGTGAAAAACTGTTTTTT CASSPRTGWSEKLFF TRBV7-9 TRBD1 TRBJ1-4 .